These 6 T cell receptor beta chains share one sample of origin, sequenced in a study of blood T cell repertoires in COVID-19. Only in-frame clones appear in the TCRdb table, and some are missing; sequencing was by immunoSEQ multiplex PCR. The sample lists roughly 500,000 clones, around nine tenths occurring once. The sample comprised PBMCs or T cells enriched from blood (not recorded which). These receptors all stem from a woman in her thirties or forties who had recovered from COVID-19.

The chain recombines TRBV15 with TRBJ1-4; the match to TRBD1 covers 9 bases. Losses at the gene ends were 1 base for V and 9 bases for J; bases not matched to a gene: 6. Germline CDR1 LNHNV, CDR2 YYDKDF (reference sequence). The CDR3 is 15 amino acids. The CDR3 bases are TGTGCCACCAGCAGAGGGGGACAGGGTTTAAAAAAACTGTTTTTT. It encodes CATSRGGQGLKKLFF.

The chain uses TRBV10-3 and TRBJ2-2, with TRBD2 identical over 7 bases. The CDR3 runs to 15 residues. Germline CDR1 ENHRY, CDR2 SYGVKD. With V trimmed by 10 bases and J by 5 bases, 13 bases remained unmatched. CDR3 sequence: CASARGDRMTGELFF. DNA of the CDR3: TGTGCCAGTGCCCGGGGGGATAGAATGACCGGGGAGCTGTTTTTT.

This rearrangement joins TRBV7-2 to TRBJ1-2, with D unclear. This CDR3 is built from 17 residues. Trimming left V 2 bases short and J 4 bases short, with 20 bases between. Germline V gene sequence: CDR1 SGHTA, CDR2 FQGNSA. The CDR3 nucleotides read TGTGCCAGCAGCTTAAGGTCGGCGGGCTCCTTTAGCTATGGCTACACCTTC. As protein: CASSLRSAGSFSYGYTF.

J is TRBJ1-2 and V is TRBV5-6; D remains unclear. The V end was cut by 0 bases, the J end by 8 bases, with 20 bases between. The CDR3 extends over 16 amino acids. From germline, CDR1 is SGHDT and CDR2 YYEEEE. The DNA for the CDR3 is TGTGCCAGCAGCTTGGCCACCAGTCTCCCGGCGGGAGGCTACACCTTC. Its protein product is CASSLATSLPAGGYTF.

The chain combines TRBV15 with TRBJ2-1, with TRBD2 matching 8 bases. The CDR3 contains 13 residues. Germline-derived CDR1 and CDR2 are LNHNV and YYDKDF (reference sequence). V dropped 6 bases and J dropped 8; count of bases not matched to a gene: 6. The chain's CDR3 is CATRLAARDEQFF. The CDR3 DNA reads TGTGCCACCAGACTAGCGGCAAGGGATGAGCAGTTCTTC.

V usage is TRBV11-2 and J usage is TRBJ2-1; the match to TRBD2 covers 7 bases. The germline CDR1 and CDR2 sequences are SGHAT and FQNNGV. This CDR3 has 16 residues. V shed 5 bases and J 5 bases; nucleotides not matched to a gene: 12. CDR3 sequence reads: CASSTLRAGYDNEQFF. CDR3 sequence (DNA): TGTGCCAGCAGCACACTCCGAGCGGGGTATGACAATGAGCAGTTCTTC.